This T cell receptor (beta chain) was sequenced for a study of T-cell reconstitution after alpha-beta-depleted transplantation in children. A library of TCRbeta sequences, prepared with unique molecular identifiers, was generated. Using its own MiXCR run on the PCR reads, TCRdb lists one record per CDR3 protein. This table has more than 450,000 distinct CDR3 sequences, approximately 20% appearing once. The CDR3 contains 14 residues. The germline gives CDR1 SGHRS, CDR2 YFSETQ. The V and J ends lost 0 bases and 6 bases respectively, with 13 bases between them. The TCR comes from a human donor who donated a stem cell graft to a child with acute lymphoblastic leukemia. V usage is TRBV5-1 and J usage is TRBJ2-7, with D tentatively TRBD2 (6 bases). Here the sequenced sample was PBMCs from the stem cell graft donor, taken from the stem cell graft. The CDR3 sequence is CASSLDAGSTEQYF. The CDR3 nucleotides are TGCGCCAGCAGCTTGGATGCGGGATCGACCGAGCAGTACTTC.